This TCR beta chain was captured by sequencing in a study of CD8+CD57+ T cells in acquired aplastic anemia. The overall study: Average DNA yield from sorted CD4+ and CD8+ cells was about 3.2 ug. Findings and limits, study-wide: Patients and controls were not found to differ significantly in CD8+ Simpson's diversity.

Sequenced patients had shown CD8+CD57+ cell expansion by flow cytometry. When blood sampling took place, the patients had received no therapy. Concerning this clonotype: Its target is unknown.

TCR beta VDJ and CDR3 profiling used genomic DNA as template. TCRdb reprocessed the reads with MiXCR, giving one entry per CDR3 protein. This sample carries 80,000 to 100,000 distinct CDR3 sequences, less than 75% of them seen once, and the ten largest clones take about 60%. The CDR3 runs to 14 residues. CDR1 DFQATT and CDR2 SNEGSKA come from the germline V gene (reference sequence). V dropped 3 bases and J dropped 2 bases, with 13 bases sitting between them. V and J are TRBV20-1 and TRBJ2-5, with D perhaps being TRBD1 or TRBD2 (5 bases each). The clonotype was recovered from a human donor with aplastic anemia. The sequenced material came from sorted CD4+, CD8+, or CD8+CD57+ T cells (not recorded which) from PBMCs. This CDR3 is CSASRDVRQETQYF. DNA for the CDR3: TGCAGTGCTAGCCGGGACGTAAGACAAGAGACCCAGTACTTC.